A selection of T cell receptor beta chains follows, all from one sample in a study of CD8 T cells in Susac syndrome. TCRdb redid the calling of the immunoSEQ multiplex PCR reads with MiXCR, one entry per CDR3 protein. The sample shows approximately 140,000 distinct CDR3 sequences, around 94% of them seen only once. The sequencing input was CD8+ T cells from PBMCs. The receptors were sampled from a human donor in good health. Both conserved end residues are part of each CDR3. The order of the fields is clone size, D gene, V gene, J gene, CDR3 protein, CDR3 DNA. The D gene is left open where the match is weak. Size values are once, few and many counts, or a class for expanded clones, and some rows have none.

-,TRBD2,TRBV29-1,TRBJ2-1,CTDSISSGREGEQFF,TGCACCGATTCCATCTCTAGCGGGAGGGAAGGTGAGCAGTTCTTC
-,-,TRBV30,TRBJ1-2,CAWTDEANPYGYTF,TGTGCCTGGACCGACGAGGCTAACCCCTATGGCTACACCTTC
-,-,TRBV4-1,TRBJ2-7,CASSHSHGGENEQYF,TGCGCCAGCAGCCACTCCCACGGCGGGGAAAACGAGCAGTACTTC
-,-,TRBV12-3/TRBV12-4,TRBJ1-1,CASSSGENTEAFF,TGTGCCAGCAGTTCTGGGGAGAACACTGAAGCTTTCTTT
few,-,TRBV6-5,TRBJ2-5,CASTIGETQYF,TGTGCCAGCACCATAGGGGAGACCCAGTACTTC
-,-,TRBV3-1,TRBJ1-2,CASSPGRGARSYGYTF,TGTGCCAGCAGCCCGGGGCGGGGGGCACGGTCCTATGGCTACACCTTC
-,-,TRBV20-1,TRBJ2-7,CSAREERYEQYF,TGCAGTGCTAGAGAGGAGAGATACGAGCAGTACTTC
-,-,TRBV3-1,TRBJ2-7,CASSQASRTFSYEQYF,TGTGCCAGCAGCCAAGCATCGCGTACCTTCTCCTACGAGCAGTACTTC
-,-,TRBV7-9,TRBJ1-2,CASSSLGSNYGYTF,TGTGCCAGCAGCTCGCTGGGGTCAAACTATGGCTACACCTTC
-,TRBD1,TRBV7-2,TRBJ2-1,CASSYRDRLYNEQFF,TGTGCCAGCAGCTACCGGGACAGATTATACAATGAGCAGTTCTTC